This T cell receptor (beta chain) was sequenced during a study of blood T cell repertoires in COVID-19. The CDR3 has 13 amino acids. Germline assignment: CDR1 SGDLS and CDR2 YYNGEE. J lost 8 bases, V lost 3 bases, and 7 bases had no gene match. Assay used: immunoSEQ multiplex PCR; TCRdb lists only in-frame clones, some missing. This sample has 200,000 to 250,000 clones, with under 85% found just once. The source of this sequence is a man aged 60 to 69 who had recovered from COVID-19. Sequencing input: PBMCs or T cells enriched from blood (not recorded which). This chain connects TRBV9 to TRBJ1-2; 7 bases agree with TRBD1. The CDR3 protein is CASSDGTARGYTF. CDR3 coding DNA: TGTGCCAGCAGCGACGGGACAGCGAGGGGCTACACCTTC.